This TCR beta chain comes out of a study of technical replicates of blood from a handful of donors. This CDR3 has 15 residues. V gave up 4 bases and J gave up 2 bases, with 14 bases separating them. Germline CDR1 MGHRA, CDR2 YSYEKL. Using immunoSEQ multiplex PCR, the repertoire was profiled, and TCRdb retains in-frame clones only, with some absent. The sample lists about 93,000 clones, 95% occurring once. The TCR was taken from a human donor in good health. The chain has TRBV4-1 and TRBJ2-5; D is undetermined. Sequenced sample: T cells isolated from PBMCs. CDR3 protein: CASSPTLGAQETQYF. CDR3 DNA: TGCGCCAGCAGCCCCACGCTAGGAGCGCAAGAGACCCAGTACTTC.